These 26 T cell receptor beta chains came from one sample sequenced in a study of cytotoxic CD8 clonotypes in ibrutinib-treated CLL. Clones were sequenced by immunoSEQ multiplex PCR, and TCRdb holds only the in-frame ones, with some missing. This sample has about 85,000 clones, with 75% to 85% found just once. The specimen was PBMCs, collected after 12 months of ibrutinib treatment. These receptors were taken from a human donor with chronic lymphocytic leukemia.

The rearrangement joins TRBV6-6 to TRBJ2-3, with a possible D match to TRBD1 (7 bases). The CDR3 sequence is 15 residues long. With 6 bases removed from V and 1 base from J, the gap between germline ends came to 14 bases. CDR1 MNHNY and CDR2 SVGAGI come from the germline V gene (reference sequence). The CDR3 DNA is TGTGCCAGCAGAGACGACAGGGAGGGCACAGATACGCAGTATTTT. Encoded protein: CASRDDREGTDTQYF.

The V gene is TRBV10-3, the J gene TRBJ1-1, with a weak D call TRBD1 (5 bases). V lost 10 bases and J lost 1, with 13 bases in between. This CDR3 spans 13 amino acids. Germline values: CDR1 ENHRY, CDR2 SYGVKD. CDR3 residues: CATRWDWNTEAFF. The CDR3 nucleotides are TGTGCCACCAGGTGGGACTGGAACACTGAAGCTTTCTTT.

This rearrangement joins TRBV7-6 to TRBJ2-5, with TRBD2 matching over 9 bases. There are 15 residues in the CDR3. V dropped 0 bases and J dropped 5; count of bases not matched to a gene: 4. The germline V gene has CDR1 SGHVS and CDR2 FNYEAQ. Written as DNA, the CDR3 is TGTGCCAGCAGCTTAGCCCCAAGCGGGAGGGAGACCCAGTACTTC. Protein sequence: CASSLAPSGRETQYF. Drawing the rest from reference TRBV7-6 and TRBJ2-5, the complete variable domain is GAGVSQSPRYKVTKRGQDVALRCDPISGHVSLYWYRQALGQGPEFLTYFNYEAQQDKSGLPNDRFSAERPEGSISTLTIQRTEQRDSAMYRCASSLAPSGRETQYFGPGTRLLVL.

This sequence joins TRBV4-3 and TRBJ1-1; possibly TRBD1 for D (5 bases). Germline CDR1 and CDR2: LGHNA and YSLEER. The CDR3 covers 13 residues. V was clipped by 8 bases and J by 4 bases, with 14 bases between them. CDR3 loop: CASDGGRGTEAFF. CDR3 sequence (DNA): TGCGCCAGCGACGGGGGGAGGGGCACTGAAGCTTTCTTT.

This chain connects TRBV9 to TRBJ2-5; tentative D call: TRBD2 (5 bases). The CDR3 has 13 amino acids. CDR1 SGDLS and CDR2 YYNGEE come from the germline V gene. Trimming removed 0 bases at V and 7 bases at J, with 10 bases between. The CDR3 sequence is CASSVGPAGTQYF. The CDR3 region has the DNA TGTGCCAGCAGCGTAGGGCCGGCGGGGACCCAGTACTTC.

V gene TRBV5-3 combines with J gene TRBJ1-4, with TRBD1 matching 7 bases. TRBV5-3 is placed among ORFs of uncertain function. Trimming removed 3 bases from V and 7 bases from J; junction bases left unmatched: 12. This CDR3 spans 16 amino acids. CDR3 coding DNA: TGTGCCAGAAGCTCGCCCCCAGGGGGGGTAGGTGAAAAACTGTTTTTT. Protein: CARSSPPGGVGEKLFF.

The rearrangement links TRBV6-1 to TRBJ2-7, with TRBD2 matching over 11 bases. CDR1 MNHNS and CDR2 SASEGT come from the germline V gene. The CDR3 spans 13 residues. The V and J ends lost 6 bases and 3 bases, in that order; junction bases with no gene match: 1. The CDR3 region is CASRGTSGYEQYF. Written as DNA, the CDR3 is TGTGCCAGCAGGGGGACTAGCGGCTACGAGCAGTACTTC.

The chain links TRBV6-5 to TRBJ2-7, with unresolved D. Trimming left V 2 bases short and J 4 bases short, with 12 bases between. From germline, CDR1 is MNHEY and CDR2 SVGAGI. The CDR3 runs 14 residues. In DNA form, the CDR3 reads TGTGCCAGCAGTTACGCCAAAATAGCTTACGAGCAGTACTTC. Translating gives CASSYAKIAYEQYF.

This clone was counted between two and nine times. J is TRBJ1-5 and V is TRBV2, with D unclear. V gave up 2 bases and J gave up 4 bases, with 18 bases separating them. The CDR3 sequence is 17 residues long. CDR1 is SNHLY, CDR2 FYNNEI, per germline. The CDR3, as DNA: TGTGCCAGCAGTGAACGCGGGCCTCTTAGGGCGAATCAGCCCCAGCATTTT. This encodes CASSERGPLRANQPQHF.

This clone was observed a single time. Here the CDR3 DNA reads TGCGCCAGCAGCTTGATGGGCCCCACCGGGGAGCTGTTTTTT. Its protein product is CASSLMGPTGELFF. The chain links TRBV5-1 to TRBJ2-2; no clear D. V was pared by 1 base and J by 4 bases, with 8 bases between. This CDR3 has 14 amino acids. Germline lookup yields CDR1 SGHRS and CDR2 YFSETQ.

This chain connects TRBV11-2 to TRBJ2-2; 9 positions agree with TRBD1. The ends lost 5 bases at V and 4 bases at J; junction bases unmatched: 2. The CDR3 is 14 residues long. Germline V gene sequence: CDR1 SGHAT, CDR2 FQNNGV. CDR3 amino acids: CASSRQGGTGELFF. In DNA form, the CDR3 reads TGTGCCAGCAGCCGACAGGGGGGCACCGGGGAGCTGTTTTTT.

The CDR3 DNA reads as TGCAGCGCCACATCTGGGGCCAACGTCCTGACTTTC. Amino acid sequence: CSATSGANVLTF. V usage is TRBV29-1 and J usage is TRBJ2-6; D call uncertain. The V end lost 7 bases, the J end lost 1 base, and 5 bases lay between the germline ends. Germline values: CDR1 SQVTM, CDR2 ANQGSEA. The CDR3 has 12 residues. The full variable domain, with the rest looked up from reference TRBV29-1 and TRBJ2-6, is SAVISQKPSRDICQRGTSLTIQCQVDSQVTMMFWYRQQPGQSLTLIATANQGSEATYESGFVIDKFPISRPNLTFSTLTVSNMSPEDSSIYLCSATSGANVLTFGAGSRLTVL.

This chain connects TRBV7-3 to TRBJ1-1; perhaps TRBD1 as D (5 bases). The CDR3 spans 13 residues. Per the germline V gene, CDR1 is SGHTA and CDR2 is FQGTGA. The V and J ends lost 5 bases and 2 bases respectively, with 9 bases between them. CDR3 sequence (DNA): TGTGCCAGCAGCCAGGGAGGCAACACTGAAGCTTTCTTT. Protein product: CASSQGGNTEAFF.

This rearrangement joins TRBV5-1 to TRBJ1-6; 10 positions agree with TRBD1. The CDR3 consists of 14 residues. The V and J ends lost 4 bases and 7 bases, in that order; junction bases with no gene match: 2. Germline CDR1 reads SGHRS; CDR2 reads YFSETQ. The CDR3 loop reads CASSRGQGNSPLHF. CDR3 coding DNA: TGCGCCAGCAGCCGGGGACAGGGGAATTCACCCCTCCACTTT.

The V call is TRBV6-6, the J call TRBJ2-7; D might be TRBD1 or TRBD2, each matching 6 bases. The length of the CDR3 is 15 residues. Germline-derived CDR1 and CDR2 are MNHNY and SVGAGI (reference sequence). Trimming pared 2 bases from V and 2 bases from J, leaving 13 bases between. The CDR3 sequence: CASSYPKGGPYEQYF. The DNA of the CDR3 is TGTGCCAGCAGTTACCCCAAGGGGGGCCCCTACGAGCAGTACTTC.

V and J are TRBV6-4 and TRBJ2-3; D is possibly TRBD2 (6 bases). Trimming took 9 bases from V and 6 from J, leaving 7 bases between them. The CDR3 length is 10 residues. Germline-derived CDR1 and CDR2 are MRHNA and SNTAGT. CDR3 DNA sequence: TGTGCCAGGGCGGGGGATACGCAGTATTTT. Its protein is CARAGDTQYF.

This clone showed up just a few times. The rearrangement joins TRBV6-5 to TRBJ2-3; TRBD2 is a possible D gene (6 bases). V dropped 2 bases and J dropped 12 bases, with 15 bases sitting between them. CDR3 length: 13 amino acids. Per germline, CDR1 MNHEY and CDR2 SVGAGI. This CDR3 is CASSYGPGDPQYF. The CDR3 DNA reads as TGTGCCAGCAGTTACGGGCCGGGGGACCCACAGTATTTT.

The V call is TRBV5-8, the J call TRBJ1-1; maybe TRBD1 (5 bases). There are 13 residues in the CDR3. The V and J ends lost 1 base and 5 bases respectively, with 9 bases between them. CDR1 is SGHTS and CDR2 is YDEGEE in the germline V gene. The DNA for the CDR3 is TGTGCCAGCAGCTTGTACAGGCAAACTGAAGCTTTCTTT. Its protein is CASSLYRQTEAFF.

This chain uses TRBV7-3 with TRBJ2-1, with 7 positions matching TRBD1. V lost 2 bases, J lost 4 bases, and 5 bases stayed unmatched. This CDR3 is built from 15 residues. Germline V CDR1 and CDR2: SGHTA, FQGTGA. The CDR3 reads CASSLSAGGYNEQFF. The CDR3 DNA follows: TGTGCCAGCAGCTTATCGGCAGGGGGTTACAATGAGCAGTTCTTC.

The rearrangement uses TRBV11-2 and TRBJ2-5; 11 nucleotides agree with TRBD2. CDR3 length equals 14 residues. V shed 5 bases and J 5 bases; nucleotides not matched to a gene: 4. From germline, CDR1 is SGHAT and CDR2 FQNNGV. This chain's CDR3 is CASSPLAGVETQYF. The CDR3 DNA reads TGTGCCAGCAGCCCACTAGCGGGGGTGGAGACCCAGTACTTC.

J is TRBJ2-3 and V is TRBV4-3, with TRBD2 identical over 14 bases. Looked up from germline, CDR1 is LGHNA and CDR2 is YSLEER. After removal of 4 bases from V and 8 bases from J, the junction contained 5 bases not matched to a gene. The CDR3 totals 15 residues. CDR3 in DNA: TGCGCCAGCAGCCCGACTAGCGGGAGGGCCGGTACGCAGTATTTT. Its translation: CASSPTSGRAGTQYF.

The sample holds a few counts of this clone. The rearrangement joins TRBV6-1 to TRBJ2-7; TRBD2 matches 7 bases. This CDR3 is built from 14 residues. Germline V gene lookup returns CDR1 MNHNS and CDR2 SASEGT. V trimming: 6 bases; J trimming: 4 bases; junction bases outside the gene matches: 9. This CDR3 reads CASRPGLVGYEQYF. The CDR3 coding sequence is TGTGCCAGCAGACCCGGACTAGTAGGGTACGAGCAGTACTTC.

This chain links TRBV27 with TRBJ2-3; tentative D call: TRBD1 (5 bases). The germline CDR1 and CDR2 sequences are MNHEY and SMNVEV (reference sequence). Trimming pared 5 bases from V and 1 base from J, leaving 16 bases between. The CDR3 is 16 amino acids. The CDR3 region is CASSIAPDRRTDTQYF. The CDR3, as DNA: TGTGCCAGCAGTATCGCCCCCGACAGACGCACAGATACGCAGTATTTT.

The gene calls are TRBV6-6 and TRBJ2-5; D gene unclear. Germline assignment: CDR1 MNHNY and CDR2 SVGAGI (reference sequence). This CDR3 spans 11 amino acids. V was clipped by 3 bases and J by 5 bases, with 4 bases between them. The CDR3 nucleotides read TGTGCCAGCAGTTATGGGGAGACCCAGTACTTC. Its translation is CASSYGETQYF.

CDR3 amino acids: CASSPGTANTEAFF. The CDR3 bases are TGTGCCAGCAGCCCCGGGACGGCTAACACTGAAGCTTTCTTT. This chain joins TRBV11-1 and TRBJ1-1; perhaps TRBD1 as D (5 bases). The germline V and J ends were trimmed by 5 bases and 2 bases, with 12 bases remaining between them. The CDR3 is 14 amino acids. Germline CDR1 and CDR2: SGHAT and FQDESV (reference sequence).

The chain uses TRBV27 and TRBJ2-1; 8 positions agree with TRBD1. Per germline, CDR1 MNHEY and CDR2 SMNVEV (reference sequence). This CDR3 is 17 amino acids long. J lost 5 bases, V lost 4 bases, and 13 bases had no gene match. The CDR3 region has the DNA TGTGCCAGCAGTTCACCGGACAGGGCCTTTCGAAACAATGAGCAGTTCTTC. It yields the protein CASSSPDRAFRNNEQFF.